This TCR beta chain was found in a study of T cell changes during pregnancy in multiple sclerosis. Using immunoSEQ multiplex PCR, the repertoire was profiled, and TCRdb retains in-frame clones only, with some absent. The table shows just under 65,000 clones, with about 96% occurring only once. The CDR3 length is 15 residues. This receptor was obtained from a female donor with multiple sclerosis, enrolled in a pregnancy study. V gene TRBV21-1 combines with J gene TRBJ1-1. TRBV21-1 is given as a pseudogene. The sample was CD8+ T cells from peripheral blood mononuclear cells, taken after pregnancy. The DNA for the CDR3 is TGTGCCAGCAGCACGCGGGGGGGGGACAACACTGAAGCTTTCTTT. This codes for CASSTRGGDNTEAFF.